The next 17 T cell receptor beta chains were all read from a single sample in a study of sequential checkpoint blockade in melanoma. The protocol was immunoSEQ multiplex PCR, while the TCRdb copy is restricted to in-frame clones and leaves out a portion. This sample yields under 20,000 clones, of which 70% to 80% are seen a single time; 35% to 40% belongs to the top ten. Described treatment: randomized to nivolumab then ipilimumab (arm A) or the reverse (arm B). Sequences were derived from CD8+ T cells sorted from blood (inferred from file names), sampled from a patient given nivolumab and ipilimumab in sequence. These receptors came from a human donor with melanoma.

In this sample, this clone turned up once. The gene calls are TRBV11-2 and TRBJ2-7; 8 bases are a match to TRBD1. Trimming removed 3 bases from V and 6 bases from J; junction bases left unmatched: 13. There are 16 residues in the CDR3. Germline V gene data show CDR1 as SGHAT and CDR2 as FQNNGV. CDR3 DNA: TGTGCCAGCAGCTTTGATTATTGGGACAGGTCAGGCGAGCAGTACTTC. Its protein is CASSFDYWDRSGEQYF.

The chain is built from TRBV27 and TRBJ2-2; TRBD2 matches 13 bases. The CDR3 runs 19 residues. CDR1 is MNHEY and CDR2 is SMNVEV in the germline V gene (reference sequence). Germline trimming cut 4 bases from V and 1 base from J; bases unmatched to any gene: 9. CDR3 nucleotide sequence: TGTGCCAGCAGTTCGACTAGCGGGGGGATAAACCTGAACACCGGGGAGCTGTTTTTT. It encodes CASSSTSGGINLNTGELFF.

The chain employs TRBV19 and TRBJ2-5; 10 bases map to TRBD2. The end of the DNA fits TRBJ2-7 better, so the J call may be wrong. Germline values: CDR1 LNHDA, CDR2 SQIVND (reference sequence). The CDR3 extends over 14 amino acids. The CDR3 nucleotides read TGTGCCAGCGCCCTACTAGCGGGAAGCTACGAGCAGTACTTC. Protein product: CASALLAGSYEQYF.

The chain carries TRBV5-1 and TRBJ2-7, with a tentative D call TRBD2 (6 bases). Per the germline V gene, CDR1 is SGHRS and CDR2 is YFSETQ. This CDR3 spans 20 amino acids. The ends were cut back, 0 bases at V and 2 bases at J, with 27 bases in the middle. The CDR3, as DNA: TGCGCCAGCAGCTTGGCCGGGGAGTGGGACTCGTCCCCCTGGACCTACGAGCAGTACTTC. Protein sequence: CASSLAGEWDSSPWTYEQYF.

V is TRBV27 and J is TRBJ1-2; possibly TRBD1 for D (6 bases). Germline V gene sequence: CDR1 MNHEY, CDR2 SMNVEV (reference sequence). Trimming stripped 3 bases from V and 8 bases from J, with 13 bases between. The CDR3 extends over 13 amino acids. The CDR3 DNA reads TGTGCCAGCAGTTTTAATCAGGGGTTAGGCTACACCTTC. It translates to CASSFNQGLGYTF.

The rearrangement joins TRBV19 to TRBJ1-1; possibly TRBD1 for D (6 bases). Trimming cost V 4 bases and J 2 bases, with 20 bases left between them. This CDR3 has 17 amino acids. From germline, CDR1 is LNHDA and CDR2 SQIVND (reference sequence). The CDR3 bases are TGTGCCAGTAGTACCCTACAGGGAGGGGGGGGTAACACTGAAGCTTTCTTT. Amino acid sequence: CASSTLQGGGGNTEAFF.

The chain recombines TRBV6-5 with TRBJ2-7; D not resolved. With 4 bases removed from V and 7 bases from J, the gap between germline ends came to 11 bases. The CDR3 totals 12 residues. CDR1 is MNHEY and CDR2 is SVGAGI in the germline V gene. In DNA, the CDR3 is TGTGCCAGCAGTTTAGACACTGCAGAGCAGTACTTC. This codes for CASSLDTAEQYF.

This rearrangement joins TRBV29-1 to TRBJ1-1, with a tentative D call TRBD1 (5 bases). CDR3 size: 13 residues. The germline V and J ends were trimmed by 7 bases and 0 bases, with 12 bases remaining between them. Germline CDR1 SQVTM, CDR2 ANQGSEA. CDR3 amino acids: CSAGGGVNTEAFF. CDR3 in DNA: TGCAGCGCGGGGGGAGGGGTGAACACTGAAGCTTTCTTT.

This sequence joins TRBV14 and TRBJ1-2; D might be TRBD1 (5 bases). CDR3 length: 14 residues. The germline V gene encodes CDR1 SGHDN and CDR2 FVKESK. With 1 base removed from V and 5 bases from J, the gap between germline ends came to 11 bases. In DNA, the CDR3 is TGTGCCAGCAGCCAAGTAAGGCCAGGGTATGGCTACACCTTC. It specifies CASSQVRPGYGYTF.

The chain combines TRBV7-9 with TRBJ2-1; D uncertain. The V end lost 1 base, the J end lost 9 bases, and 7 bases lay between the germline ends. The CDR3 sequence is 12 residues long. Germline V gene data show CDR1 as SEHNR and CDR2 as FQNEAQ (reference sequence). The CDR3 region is CASSLEPLEQFF. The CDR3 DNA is TGTGCCAGCAGCTTAGAGCCTCTTGAGCAGTTCTTC.

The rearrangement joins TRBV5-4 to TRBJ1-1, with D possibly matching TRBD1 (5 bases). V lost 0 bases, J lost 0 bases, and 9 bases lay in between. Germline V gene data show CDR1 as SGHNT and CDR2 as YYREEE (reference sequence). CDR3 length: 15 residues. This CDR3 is CASSLAGGMNTEAFF. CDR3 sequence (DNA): TGTGCCAGCAGCTTGGCCGGGGGGATGAACACTGAAGCTTTCTTT.

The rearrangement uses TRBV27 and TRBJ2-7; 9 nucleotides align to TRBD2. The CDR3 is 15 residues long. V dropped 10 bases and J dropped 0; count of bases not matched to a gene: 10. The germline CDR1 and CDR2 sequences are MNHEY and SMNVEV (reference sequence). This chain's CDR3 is CATLGVSGSSYEQYF. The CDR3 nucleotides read TGTGCCACCCTCGGTGTTAGCGGGAGCTCCTACGAGCAGTACTTC.

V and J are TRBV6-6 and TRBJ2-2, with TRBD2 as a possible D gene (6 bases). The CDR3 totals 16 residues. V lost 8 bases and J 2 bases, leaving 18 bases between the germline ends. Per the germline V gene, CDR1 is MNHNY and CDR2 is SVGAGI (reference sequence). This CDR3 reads CASRPPRTKNTGELFF. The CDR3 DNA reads TGTGCCAGCCGACCCCCGCGGACTAAAAACACCGGGGAGCTGTTTTTT.

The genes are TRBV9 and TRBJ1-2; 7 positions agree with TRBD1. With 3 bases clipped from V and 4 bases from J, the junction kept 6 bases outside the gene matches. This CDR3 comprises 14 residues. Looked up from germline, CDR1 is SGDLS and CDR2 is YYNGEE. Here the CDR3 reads CASSATGEAYGYTF. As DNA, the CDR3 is TGTGCCAGCAGCGCCACAGGGGAGGCCTATGGCTACACCTTC.

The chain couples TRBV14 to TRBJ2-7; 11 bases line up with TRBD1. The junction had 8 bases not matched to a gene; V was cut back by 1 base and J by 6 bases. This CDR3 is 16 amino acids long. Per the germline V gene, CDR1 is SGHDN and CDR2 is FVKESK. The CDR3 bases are TGTGCCAGCAGCCAAGGAGACCGGGACAGGGGGTCCGAGCAGTACTTC. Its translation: CASSQGDRDRGSEQYF. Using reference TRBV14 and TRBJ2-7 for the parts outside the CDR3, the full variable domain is EAGVTQFPSHSVIEKGQTVTLRCDPISGHDNLYWYRRVMGKEIKFLLHFVKESKQDESGMPNNRFLAERTGGTYSTLKVQPAELEDSGVYFCASSQGDRDRGSEQYFGPGTRLTVT.

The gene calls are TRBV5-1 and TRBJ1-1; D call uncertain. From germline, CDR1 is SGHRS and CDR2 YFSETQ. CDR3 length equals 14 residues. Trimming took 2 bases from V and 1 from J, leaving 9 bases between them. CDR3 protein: CASSLRHRNTEAFF. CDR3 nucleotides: TGCGCCAGCAGCTTACGACACCGGAACACTGAAGCTTTCTTT. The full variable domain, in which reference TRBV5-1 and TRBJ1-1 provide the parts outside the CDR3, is KAGVTQTPRYLIKTRGQQVTLSCSPISGHRSVSWYQQTPGQGLQFLFEYFSETQRNKGNFPGRFSGRQFSNSRSEMNVSTLELGDSALYLCASSLRHRNTEAFFGQGTRLTVV.

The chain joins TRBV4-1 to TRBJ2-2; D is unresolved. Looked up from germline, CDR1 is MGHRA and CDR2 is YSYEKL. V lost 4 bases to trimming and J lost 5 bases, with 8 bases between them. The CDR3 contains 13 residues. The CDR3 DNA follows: TGCGCCAGCAGCCCTACAGAGACCGGGGAGCTGTTTTTT. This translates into CASSPTETGELFF.